This TCR beta chain stems from a study of cytomegalovirus exposure and HLA in healthy donors. Whole-study results and caveats: Investigators reported 150 to 200 TCR beta chains as tied to cytomegalovirus.

Only in-frame clones appear in the TCRdb table, and some are missing; sequencing was by immunoSEQ multiplex PCR. The sample records a few hundred thousand clones, 90% being singletons. The V gene's germline CDR1 is MNHEY and CDR2 SMNVEV (reference sequence). The CDR3 totals 16 residues. V lost 2 bases to trimming and J lost 8 bases; unmatched junction nucleotides: 11. Of note for this clone: Antigen unknown.

The source is a woman aged 18-35 years in good health and CMV-seronegative. The sequencing input was PBMCs. This chain joins TRBV27 and TRBJ2-1, with 8 bases aligning to TRBD2. DNA for the CDR3: TGTGCCAGCAGTTTACGTTTGCCGGGGGGGCTCGATGAGCAGTTCTTC. Its protein product is CASSLRLPGGLDEQFF.